The clone carrying this T cell receptor beta chain was detected only once. Its antigen is currently unknown. This entry is derived from a study of vaccination and CD4 T cells after COVID-19. The germline V and J ends were trimmed by 7 bases and 0 bases, with 10 bases remaining between them. This CDR3 has 14 amino acids. The germline CDR1 and CDR2 sequences are MNHEY and SVGEGT. The Oncomine TCR Beta short-read assay sequenced DNA from cultured CD4+ T cells. Each CDR3 protein is one row after TCRdb ran MiXCR on the PCR reads. In the table there are thousands of distinct CDR3 sequences, roughly 61% of which are singletons. Treatment indicated: roughly ten-day PBMC culture with coronavirus spike peptide pools or control peptides (ViraFEST assay).

The clonotype originates from a human donor with COVID-19. V is TRBV6-2 or TRBV6-3 and J is TRBJ1-5, with D possibly being TRBD1 (5 bases). The sample consisted of cultured CD4+ T cells from blood, taken after SARS-CoV-2 vaccination. The CDR3 DNA reads TGTGCCAGCACAGGGCTCTATAGCAATCAGCCCCAGCATTTT. This encodes CASTGLYSNQPQHF.